The 18 T cell receptor beta chains presented below share a single source sample, sequenced in a study of blood T cells in healthy people across ages. It was with a sample-barcoded 5' primer and a J-beta primer mix that a second PCR of roughly 7 to 12 cycles was run. In TCRdb, the 5' RACE reads were re-called with MiXCR into one record per CDR3 protein. The sample includes fewer than 600,000 distinct CDR3 sequences, 25% to 35% seen only once; the top ten take 3% to 4.5%. The same data also went into a second study, on T cells of mothers and their children.

The sample comprised blood. The receptor set was obtained from a boy aged 2 to 9 in good health.

This clonotype came up a few times. The chain recombines TRBV7-2 with TRBJ2-7; 7 nucleotides line up with TRBD2. The CDR3 length is 13 residues. The V gene end was trimmed by 2 bases and the J gene end by 5 bases; junction bases not matched to a gene: 3. Germline loops: CDR1 SGHTA, CDR2 FQGNSA. The DNA of the CDR3 is TGTGCCAGCAGCTTATGGGAGGGCGACGAGCAGTACTTC. This sequence encodes CASSLWEGDEQYF.

The genes are TRBV7-2 and TRBJ2-2; possible D gene TRBD2, 6 bases. Germline CDR1 reads SGHTA; CDR2 reads FQGNSA. There are 14 residues in the CDR3. Deletions cut 5 bases from V and 6 bases from J, with 13 bases between. The CDR3, as DNA: TGTGCCAGCAGCGCGACCAGGGAGGCCGGGGAGCTGTTTTTT. Encoded protein: CASSATREAGELFF.

This rearrangement joins TRBV6-5 to TRBJ2-5, with 11 bases fitting TRBD1. The CDR3 is 13 residues long. V trimming: 5 bases; J trimming: 7 bases; junction bases outside the gene matches: 3. Germline V gene data show CDR1 as MNHEY and CDR2 as SVGAGI. CDR3 coding DNA: TGTGCCAGCAGTCGGGACAGGGGGGGGACCCAGTACTTC. Translation: CASSRDRGGTQYF.

The V call is TRBV13, the J call TRBJ2-5; D unclear. The germline V gene encodes CDR1 PRHDT and CDR2 FYEKMQ (reference sequence). CDR3 size: 11 residues. CDR3 DNA: TGTGCAACCCTCAACGAAGAGACCCAGTACTTC. Translating it yields CATLNEETQYF.

This clonotype appeared a few times. V is TRBV12-5 and J is TRBJ2-1; 11 positions match TRBD2. The CDR3 is made up of 15 amino acids. J gave up 6 bases and V 4 bases, and 5 bases lay outside the gene matches. Germline CDR1 is LGHNT and CDR2 is FRNRAP. The CDR3, as DNA: TGTGCTAGTGGTTCTAGCGGGAGGATAAGCAATGAGCAGTTCTTC. It codes for CASGSSGRISNEQFF.

The chain combines TRBV28 with TRBJ2-5, with TRBD2 matching 8 bases. Germline CDR1 reads MDHEN; CDR2 reads SYDVKM. V trimming: 5 bases; J trimming: 1 base; junction bases outside the gene matches: 3. The CDR3 totals 14 residues. CDR3 protein: CASSILAVQETQYF. For the CDR3, the DNA is TGTGCCAGCAGTATACTAGCGGTCCAAGAGACCCAGTACTTC.

This chain joins TRBV7-9 and TRBJ2-7; 9 positions agree with TRBD1. TRBJ2-5 matches the DNA end more closely, so the J call is doubtful. CDR1 is SEHNR and CDR2 is FQNEAQ in the germline V gene (reference sequence). This CDR3 has 16 amino acids. The CDR3 loop reads CASSFIGTGLVETQYF. The CDR3 nucleotides read TGTGCCAGCAGCTTTATCGGGACAGGGCTCGTTGAGACCCAGTACTTC.

This chain uses TRBV7-9 with TRBJ2-3; 8 bases fit TRBD1. This CDR3 has 16 amino acids. V lost 5 bases, J lost 5 bases, and 12 bases stayed unmatched. Germline V gives CDR1 SEHNR, CDR2 FQNEAQ (reference sequence). CDR3 amino acids: CASSLADRGSGDTQYF. CDR3 in DNA: TGTGCCAGCAGCCTCGCAGACAGGGGAAGCGGAGATACGCAGTATTTT. Filled out from reference TRBV7-9 and TRBJ2-3, the complete variable domain reads DTGVSQNPRHKITKRGQNVTFRCDPISEHNRLYWYRQTLGQGPEFLTYFQNEAQLEKSRLLSDRFSAERPKGSFSTLEIQRTEQGDSAMYLCASSLADRGSGDTQYFGPGTRLTVL.

This clonotype was detected only a few times. The chain links TRBV3-1 to TRBJ2-1; the match to TRBD2 covers 10 bases. The CDR3 is made up of 15 amino acids. Germline CDR1 is LGHDT and CDR2 is YNNKEL (reference sequence). J lost 3 bases, V lost 3 bases, and 2 bases had no gene match. The CDR3 reads CASSQGLANYNEQFF. The CDR3 DNA reads as TGTGCCAGCAGCCAGGGACTAGCGAACTACAATGAGCAGTTCTTC.

The CDR3 DNA follows: TGCAGCGAACGGGACGGCACAGATACGCAGTATTTT. Its protein product is CSERDGTDTQYF. The genes are TRBV29-1 and TRBJ2-3; D assignment may be TRBD1 or TRBD2 (5 bases each). Germline CDR1 and CDR2: SQVTM and ANQGSEA. The V end lost 7 bases, the J end lost 1 base, and 9 bases lay between the germline ends. The CDR3 is made up of 12 amino acids.

This clonotype was counted a single time. The genes are TRBV20-1 and TRBJ2-3; TRBD1 matches 8 bases. The CDR3 covers 14 residues. Germline values: CDR1 DFQATT, CDR2 SNEGSKA (reference sequence). The ends lost 5 bases at V and 0 bases at J; junction bases unmatched: 4. The CDR3 protein is CSAWDRYSTDTQYF. The CDR3 region has the DNA TGCAGTGCTTGGGACAGGTATAGCACAGATACGCAGTATTTT.

The genes are TRBV20-1 and TRBJ2-5, with TRBD1 matching over 7 bases. The J call may not be correct, given that the DNA end is closer to TRBJ2-1. The CDR3 loop spans 14 amino acids. CDR1 is DFQATT and CDR2 is SNEGSKA in the germline V gene (reference sequence). The CDR3 DNA follows: TGCAGTGCCTCTCCCCGGGACAGTCCCAATGAGCAGTTCTTC. Amino acid sequence: CSASPRDSPNEQFF.

The chain has TRBV12-3 or TRBV12-4 and TRBJ2-3; D remains ambiguous. This CDR3 has 14 amino acids. V was clipped by 2 bases and J by 2 bases, with 8 bases between them. The CDR3 here is CASSLLSSTDTQYF. The CDR3 nucleotides are TGTGCCAGCAGTTTATTGTCCTCCACAGATACGCAGTATTTT.

The chain is built from TRBV5-1 and TRBJ2-1; 9 bases line up with TRBD2. Germline V gene lookup returns CDR1 SGHRS and CDR2 YFSETQ. CDR3 length: 17 amino acids. V shed 2 bases, J shed 3 bases, and the junction held 9 bases outside the gene matches. CDR3 protein: CASSFTDSGRGYNEQFF. DNA of the CDR3: TGCGCCAGCAGCTTCACCGATAGCGGGAGAGGCTACAATGAGCAGTTCTTC.

This clonotype was seen at least ten times. CDR3 in amino acids: CASRARQGAYEQYF. The CDR3 DNA is TGTGCCAGCAGGGCGCGACAGGGGGCCTACGAGCAGTACTTC. V gene TRBV6-6 combines with J gene TRBJ2-7; 9 positions match TRBD1. Germline values: CDR1 MNHNY, CDR2 SVGAGI (reference sequence). The V gene end was trimmed by 6 bases and the J gene end by 2 bases; junction bases not matched to a gene: 5. CDR3 length equals 14 residues.

This clonotype was seen only a few times. The junction and the germline gene differ at one end; a read error may be behind it. V gene TRBV6-5 combines with J gene TRBJ2-1, with TRBD2 matching over 14 bases. Germline CDR1 reads MNHEY; CDR2 reads SVGAGI. CDR3 length equals 17 residues. The CDR3 nucleotides are TGCGCCAGCAGTTATCCCCCGACTAGCGGGGGGGCCACCGAGCAGTTCTTC. Amino acids: CASSYPPTSGGATEQFF.

This clonotype has only a few counts. The CDR3 nucleotides are TGTGCCAGCAGCTTAGGGCCTCTAGGGGGTGAGCAGTTCTTC. Translated, it gives CASSLGPLGGEQFF. The V and J genes are TRBV7-2 and TRBJ2-1; the D gene is possibly TRBD1 (6 bases). Germline V CDR1 and CDR2: SGHTA, FQGNSA. The CDR3 has 14 amino acids. The V and J ends lost 1 base and 9 bases respectively, with 13 bases between them.

The rearrangement joins TRBV7-9 to TRBJ2-5, with 8 positions matching TRBD2. V gave up 3 bases and J gave up 0 bases; unmatched junction bases: 9. Germline CDR1 and CDR2: SEHNR and FQNEAQ (reference sequence). CDR3 length: 17 amino acids. CDR3 region: CASSLASGRGYQETQYF. The CDR3 coding sequence is TGTGCCAGCAGCTTGGCTAGCGGGCGGGGGTACCAAGAGACCCAGTACTTC.